This is a list of T cell receptor beta chains from one sample in a study of blood T cell repertoires in COVID-19. TCRdb keeps only in-frame clones here, not all; method: immunoSEQ multiplex PCR. The data contain approximately 200,000 clones, approximately 88% of them singletons. Sequencing was carried out using peripheral blood. These receptors were taken from a woman younger than 45 with acute or convalescent COVID-19. Each CDR3 is given with its conserved first and last residue. D genes are given only for firm matches. Part of the rows lack a size; the others show once, few, many or a class for expanded clones.

j_gene: TRBJ1-6
abundance: -
v_gene: TRBV5-4
d_gene: TRBD1
CDR3nt: TGTGCCAGCAGCTTGAACAGGGGAAATAATTCACCCCTCCACTTT
CDR3aa: CASSLNRGNNSPLHF

j_gene: TRBJ2-1
abundance: -
v_gene: TRBV10-1
d_gene: -
CDR3nt: TGCGCCAGTTCGAAGGGGTACGAGCAGTTCTTC
CDR3aa: CASSKGYEQFF

j_gene: TRBJ1-5
abundance: -
v_gene: TRBV28
d_gene: -
CDR3nt: TGTGCCAGCAATGCAGTTCTCAATCAGCCCCAGCATTTT
CDR3aa: CASNAVLNQPQHF

j_gene: TRBJ2-5
abundance: -
v_gene: TRBV19
d_gene: TRBD2
CDR3nt: TGTGCCAGTAGTATGCTCGGGACTTCGACTAGCGAGACCCAGTACTTC
CDR3aa: CASSMLGTSTSETQYF

j_gene: TRBJ1-5
abundance: -
v_gene: TRBV6-1
d_gene: -
CDR3nt: TGTGCCAGCAGTGAATACGGAGATCAGCCCCAGCATTTT
CDR3aa: CASSEYGDQPQHF

j_gene: TRBJ2-5
abundance: once
v_gene: TRBV6-5
d_gene: -
CDR3nt: TGTGCCAGCAGCACCAGCAGGGGGACCCAGTACTTC
CDR3aa: CASSTSRGTQYF

j_gene: TRBJ2-7
abundance: -
v_gene: TRBV7-2
d_gene: TRBD1
CDR3nt: TGTGCCAGCAGCCTTACAGGGGGAGGCTACGAGCAGTACTTC
CDR3aa: CASSLTGGGYEQYF

j_gene: TRBJ1-1
abundance: -
v_gene: TRBV2
d_gene: -
CDR3nt: TGTGCCAGCAGGCCCCAGTCGAACACTGAAGCTTTCTTT
CDR3aa: CASRPQSNTEAFF

j_gene: TRBJ2-1
abundance: -
v_gene: TRBV11-2
d_gene: -
CDR3nt: TGTGCCAGCAGCCCCCTGGGACTTCTCTCCTACAATGAGCAGTTCTTC
CDR3aa: CASSPLGLLSYNEQFF

j_gene: TRBJ1-1
abundance: -
v_gene: TRBV5-1
d_gene: -
CDR3nt: TGCGCCAGCAGCCCGCAGGGGTGGAACACTGAAGCTTTCTTT
CDR3aa: CASSPQGWNTEAFF

j_gene: TRBJ2-2
abundance: few
v_gene: TRBV5-6
d_gene: -
CDR3nt: TGTGCCAGCAGCTTGGCCGCTAGGAGGGCCGCCGGGGAGCTGTTTTTT
CDR3aa: CASSLAARRAAGELFF

j_gene: TRBJ2-2
abundance: -
v_gene: TRBV7-9
d_gene: -
CDR3nt: TGTGCCAGCAGCCCGACAGTTTTAACCGGGGAGCTGTTTTTT
CDR3aa: CASSPTVLTGELFF

j_gene: TRBJ1-1
abundance: -
v_gene: TRBV10-3
d_gene: -
CDR3nt: TGTGCCGTCCGGTATAGCGACGTCTACACTGAAGCTTTCTTT
CDR3aa: CAVRYSDVYTEAFF

j_gene: TRBJ1-1
abundance: -
v_gene: TRBV11-2
d_gene: -
CDR3nt: TGTGCCAGCAGGGGGGGTAATACTGAAGCTTTCTTT
CDR3aa: CASRGGNTEAFF

j_gene: TRBJ2-7
abundance: -
v_gene: TRBV2
d_gene: TRBD2
CDR3nt: TGTGCCAGCAGTGAACCGGCGGGAGAGGTCTACGAGCAGTACTTC
CDR3aa: CASSEPAGEVYEQYF

j_gene: TRBJ2-5
abundance: -
v_gene: TRBV10-1
d_gene: TRBD2
CDR3nt: TGCGCCAGCAGCCGGGGACTAGCTGGTGGAGAAAGAGAGACCCAGTACTTC
CDR3aa: CASSRGLAGGERETQYF

j_gene: TRBJ2-7
abundance: -
v_gene: TRBV27
d_gene: -
CDR3nt: TGTGCCAGCAGTTTAAGCAGGGTAACCTCCTACGAGCAGTACTTC
CDR3aa: CASSLSRVTSYEQYF

j_gene: TRBJ2-3
abundance: -
v_gene: TRBV30
d_gene: -
CDR3nt: TGTGCCTGGAAAAAACCAGAGGTAGATACGCAGTATTTT
CDR3aa: CAWKKPEVDTQYF

j_gene: TRBJ1-2
abundance: -
v_gene: TRBV5-1
d_gene: TRBD1
CDR3nt: TGCGCCAGCAGCCCACGGTGGGGACAGAGTTCCTATGGCTACACCTTC
CDR3aa: CASSPRWGQSSYGYTF

j_gene: TRBJ2-7
abundance: -
v_gene: TRBV6-5
d_gene: -
CDR3nt: TGTGCCAGCGGACTCAGGGACAACAAGTACGAGCAGTACTTC
CDR3aa: CASGLRDNKYEQYF

j_gene: TRBJ1-6
abundance: -
v_gene: TRBV27
d_gene: -
CDR3nt: TGTGCCAGCAGCCTCGATTGGAGCTCCTATAATTCACCCCTCCACTTT
CDR3aa: CASSLDWSSYNSPLHF

j_gene: TRBJ1-5
abundance: -
v_gene: TRBV7-2
d_gene: -
CDR3nt: TGTGCCAGCAGCCCAGACAGGATCCAGCCCCAGCATTTT
CDR3aa: CASSPDRIQPQHF

j_gene: TRBJ2-1
abundance: -
v_gene: TRBV7-8
d_gene: -
CDR3nt: TGTGCCAGCAGCCGAGGCAGGGGGGACTCCTACAATGAGCAGTTCTTC
CDR3aa: CASSRGRGDSYNEQFF

j_gene: TRBJ1-1
abundance: -
v_gene: TRBV28
d_gene: TRBD1
CDR3nt: TGTGCCAGCAGTAGCAGGGGGCTTGAAGCTTTCTTT
CDR3aa: CASSSRGLEAFF

j_gene: TRBJ1-5
abundance: -
v_gene: TRBV6-1
d_gene: -
CDR3nt: TGTGCCAGCAGTGAATCTGGCAATCAGCCCCAGCATTTT
CDR3aa: CASSESGNQPQHF

j_gene: TRBJ2-2
abundance: -
v_gene: TRBV7-9
d_gene: -
CDR3nt: TGTGCCAGCAGCTTCGGTAGCAGGGAGCTGTTTTTT
CDR3aa: CASSFGSRELFF

j_gene: TRBJ2-3
abundance: -
v_gene: TRBV9
d_gene: TRBD1
CDR3nt: TGTGCCAGCAGCTTCAAGGGGACAGGGGGTGGAGATACGCAGTATTTT
CDR3aa: CASSFKGTGGGDTQYF

j_gene: TRBJ2-3
abundance: once
v_gene: TRBV2
d_gene: TRBD2
CDR3nt: TGTGCCAGCAGCAGAAATTTAGCGGGAAACACAGATACGCAGTATTTT
CDR3aa: CASSRNLAGNTDTQYF

j_gene: TRBJ1-5
abundance: -
v_gene: TRBV7-9
d_gene: -
CDR3nt: TGTGCCAGCAGCTTCCTCGGAGGGGCGCCCCAGCATTTT
CDR3aa: CASSFLGGAPQHF

j_gene: TRBJ1-4
abundance: -
v_gene: TRBV15
d_gene: -
CDR3nt: TGTGCCACCAGCAGGTCTACTGGTGAAAAACTGTTTTTT
CDR3aa: CATSRSTGEKLFF

j_gene: TRBJ2-1
abundance: once
v_gene: TRBV27
d_gene: TRBD2
CDR3nt: TGTGCCAGCACCGTTAGCGGGAGGTATTACAATGAGCAGTTCTTC
CDR3aa: CASTVSGRYYNEQFF

j_gene: TRBJ2-7
abundance: -
v_gene: TRBV5-3
d_gene: TRBD1
CDR3nt: TGTGCCAGAAGCCCGACAGGGGGCTACGAGCAGTACTTC
CDR3aa: CARSPTGGYEQYF

j_gene: TRBJ1-1
abundance: -
v_gene: TRBV7-9
d_gene: -
CDR3nt: TGTGCCAGCAGCTTCAGCGGGAACACTGAAGCTTTCTTT
CDR3aa: CASSFSGNTEAFF

j_gene: TRBJ1-6
abundance: -
v_gene: TRBV18
d_gene: -
CDR3nt: TGTGCCAGCTCACCGGTCCCCCAGGGTCTTGCACCCCTCCACTTT
CDR3aa: CASSPVPQGLAPLHF

j_gene: TRBJ2-7
abundance: -
v_gene: TRBV2
d_gene: TRBD2
CDR3nt: TGTGCCAGCGCGGCTAGCGGGGGATACGAGCAGTACTTC
CDR3aa: CASAASGGYEQYF

j_gene: TRBJ2-1
abundance: -
v_gene: TRBV3-1/TRBV3-2
d_gene: TRBD1
CDR3nt: TGTGCCAGCAGCCAAGAGGGAGGACAGGGGTGGGATGAGCAGTTCTTC
CDR3aa: CASSQEGGQGWDEQFF

j_gene: TRBJ2-5
abundance: -
v_gene: TRBV5-1
d_gene: TRBD2
CDR3nt: TGCGCCAGCAGCTTAGCGGGAGCAGAAGAGACCCAGTACTTC
CDR3aa: CASSLAGAEETQYF

j_gene: TRBJ1-2
abundance: -
v_gene: TRBV7-9
d_gene: -
CDR3nt: TGTGCCAGCCGAGGGCAAACCGGCTACACCTTC
CDR3aa: CASRGQTGYTF

j_gene: TRBJ2-7
abundance: -
v_gene: TRBV12-2
d_gene: -
CDR3nt: TGTTACAGCTCCCCCCCGGGAGGGCCGAGAGACGAGCAGTACTTC
CDR3aa: CYSSPPGGPRDEQYF

j_gene: TRBJ2-3
abundance: -
v_gene: TRBV28
d_gene: -
CDR3nt: TGTGCCAGCAGTCTCCATACGCAGTATTTT
CDR3aa: CASSLHTQYF

j_gene: TRBJ1-1
abundance: -
v_gene: TRBV18
d_gene: -
CDR3nt: TGTGCCAGCTCACCGGGTAGGGCGGGGTACACTGAAGCTTTCTTT
CDR3aa: CASSPGRAGYTEAFF

j_gene: TRBJ2-2
abundance: few
v_gene: TRBV28
d_gene: -
CDR3nt: TGTGCCAGCAGTTTGGCGGCGAACACCGGGGAGCTGTTTTTT
CDR3aa: CASSLAANTGELFF

j_gene: TRBJ1-2
abundance: -
v_gene: TRBV29-1
d_gene: TRBD1
CDR3nt: TGCAGCGTTAACAGGGGCTATGGCTACACCTTC
CDR3aa: CSVNRGYGYTF

j_gene: TRBJ1-1
abundance: -
v_gene: TRBV23-1
d_gene: -
CDR3nt: TGCGCCAGGGACCCGGACACGGGTCACGCTGAAGCTTTCTTT
CDR3aa: CARDPDTGHAEAFF

j_gene: TRBJ2-6
abundance: -
v_gene: TRBV2
d_gene: TRBD1
CDR3nt: TGTGCCAGCAGGGCGGACAGGGCTGGGGCCAACGTCCTGACTTTC
CDR3aa: CASRADRAGANVLTF

j_gene: TRBJ2-7
abundance: once
v_gene: TRBV4-2
d_gene: TRBD2
CDR3nt: TGTGCCAGCAGCCGGGACCACACTAGCGGAACCTACGAGCAGTACTTC
CDR3aa: CASSRDHTSGTYEQYF

j_gene: TRBJ1-2
abundance: few
v_gene: TRBV5-1
d_gene: -
CDR3nt: TGCGCCAGCAGCTTGGTCCCAGGTCCCTATGGCTACACCTTC
CDR3aa: CASSLVPGPYGYTF

j_gene: TRBJ2-1
abundance: -
v_gene: TRBV3-1/TRBV3-2
d_gene: TRBD1
CDR3nt: TGTGCCAGCAGCCTCTTGCCGGGACAGGGGGGACTGAATGAGCAGTTCTTC
CDR3aa: CASSLLPGQGGLNEQFF

j_gene: TRBJ2-3
abundance: -
v_gene: TRBV20-1
d_gene: -
CDR3nt: TGCAGTGCAGATCAGCGGCCCACGGAGTATTTT
CDR3aa: CSADQRPTEYF

j_gene: TRBJ1-1
abundance: few
v_gene: TRBV10-3
d_gene: TRBD1
CDR3nt: TGTGCCATCGGACCCGGGACAGGGGAATGGGCTTTCTTT
CDR3aa: CAIGPGTGEWAFF

j_gene: TRBJ2-1
abundance: -
v_gene: TRBV6-5
d_gene: -
CDR3nt: TGTGCCAGCATCGGGATTACTTTCTACAATGAGCAGTTCTTC
CDR3aa: CASIGITFYNEQFF

j_gene: TRBJ2-2
abundance: -
v_gene: TRBV5-5
d_gene: -
CDR3nt: TGTGCCAGCAGACAGGGAGTCTACACCGGGGAGCTGTTTTTT
CDR3aa: CASRQGVYTGELFF

j_gene: TRBJ1-4
abundance: once
v_gene: TRBV24-1
d_gene: -
CDR3nt: TGTGCCACCAGTGATTCTCGACAAGTAACTAATGAAAAACTGTTTTTT
CDR3aa: CATSDSRQVTNEKLFF

j_gene: TRBJ2-2
abundance: -
v_gene: TRBV11-2
d_gene: -
CDR3nt: TGTGCCAGCAGCTTGGAGTCTCTTAACACCGGGGAGCTGTTTTTT
CDR3aa: CASSLESLNTGELFF

j_gene: TRBJ2-1
abundance: -
v_gene: TRBV28
d_gene: -
CDR3nt: TGTGCCAGCGGCCCCTTTAGCGAAACCTACAATGAGCAGTTCTTC
CDR3aa: CASGPFSETYNEQFF

j_gene: TRBJ2-7
abundance: -
v_gene: TRBV11-3
d_gene: -
CDR3nt: TGTGCCACGGGGGACCCTATACGCGAGCAGTACTTC
CDR3aa: CATGDPIREQYF

j_gene: TRBJ1-3
abundance: -
v_gene: TRBV28
d_gene: TRBD1
CDR3nt: TGTGCCGGACAGGGGGGGACTGGAAACACCATATATTTT
CDR3aa: CAGQGGTGNTIYF

j_gene: TRBJ1-1
abundance: few
v_gene: TRBV6-5
d_gene: -
CDR3nt: TGTGCCAGCTCCGGACAAATTGGGACTGAAGCTTTCTTT
CDR3aa: CASSGQIGTEAFF

j_gene: TRBJ2-7
abundance: -
v_gene: TRBV4-1
d_gene: -
CDR3nt: TGCGCCAGCAGCCAAGATTACCCCCAGTCCTACGAGCAGTACTTC
CDR3aa: CASSQDYPQSYEQYF